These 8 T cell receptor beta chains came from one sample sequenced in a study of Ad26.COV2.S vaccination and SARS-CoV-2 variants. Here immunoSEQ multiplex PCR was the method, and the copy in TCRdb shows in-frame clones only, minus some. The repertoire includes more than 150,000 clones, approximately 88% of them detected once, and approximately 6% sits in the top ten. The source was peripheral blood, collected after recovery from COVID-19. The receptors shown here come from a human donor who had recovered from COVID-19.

The CDR3 loop is CASKPGQANTEAFF. CDR3 coding DNA: TGTGCCAGCAAACCCGGACAGGCGAACACTGAAGCTTTCTTT. The chain recombines TRBV6-5 with TRBJ1-1, with 7 bases fitting TRBD1. The V segment lost 7 bases and the J segment 1 base; nucleotides outside the gene matches: 6. CDR1 and CDR2 from the germline V gene are MNHEY and SVGAGI. This CDR3 spans 14 amino acids.

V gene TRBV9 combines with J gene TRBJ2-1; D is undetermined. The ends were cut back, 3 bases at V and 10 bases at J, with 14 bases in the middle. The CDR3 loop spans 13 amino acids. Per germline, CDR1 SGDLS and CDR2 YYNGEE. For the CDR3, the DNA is TGTGCCAGCAGCGCGCAGGAGTCCAAAGAGCAGTTCTTC. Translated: CASSAQESKEQFF.

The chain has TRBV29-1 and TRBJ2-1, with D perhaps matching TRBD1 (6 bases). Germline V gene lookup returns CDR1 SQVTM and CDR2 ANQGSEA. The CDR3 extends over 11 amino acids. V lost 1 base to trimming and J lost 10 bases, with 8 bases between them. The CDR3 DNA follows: TGCAGCGTTGAAGGGGACACCGAGCAGTTCTTC. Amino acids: CSVEGDTEQFF.

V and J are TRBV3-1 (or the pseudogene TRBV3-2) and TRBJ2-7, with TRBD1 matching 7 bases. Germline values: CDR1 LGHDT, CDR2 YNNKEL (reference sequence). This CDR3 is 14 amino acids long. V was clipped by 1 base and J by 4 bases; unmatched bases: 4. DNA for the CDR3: TGTGCCAGCAGCCAAGGACAGGGTAGATACGAGCAGTACTTC. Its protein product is CASSQGQGRYEQYF.

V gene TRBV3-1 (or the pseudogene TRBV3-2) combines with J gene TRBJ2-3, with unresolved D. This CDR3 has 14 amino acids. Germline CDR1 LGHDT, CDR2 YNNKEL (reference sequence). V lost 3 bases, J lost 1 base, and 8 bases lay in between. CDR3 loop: CASSHSARTDTQYF. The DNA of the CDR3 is TGTGCCAGCAGCCACTCCGCCCGCACAGATACGCAGTATTTT.

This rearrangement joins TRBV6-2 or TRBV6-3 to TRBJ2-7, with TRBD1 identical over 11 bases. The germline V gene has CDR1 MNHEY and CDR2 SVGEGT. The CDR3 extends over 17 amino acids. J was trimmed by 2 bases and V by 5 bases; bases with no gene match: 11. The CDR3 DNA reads TGTGCCAGCAGTGACCATAGGACAGGGGGCAAAACCTACGAGCAGTACTTC. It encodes CASSDHRTGGKTYEQYF.

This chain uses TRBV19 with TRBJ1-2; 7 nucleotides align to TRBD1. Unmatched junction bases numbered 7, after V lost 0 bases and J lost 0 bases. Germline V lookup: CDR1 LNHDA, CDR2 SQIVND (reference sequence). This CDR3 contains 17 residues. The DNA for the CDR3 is TGTGCCAGTAGTATAGATTCACAGGGGTTAACTAACTATGGCTACACCTTC. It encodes CASSIDSQGLTNYGYTF.

DNA for the CDR3: TGCGCCAGCAGCCAACAAGGACAGGGGATCTATGGCTACACCTTC. Amino acid sequence: CASSQQGQGIYGYTF. This chain uses TRBV4-1 with TRBJ1-2, with 9 bases fitting TRBD1. J was trimmed by 4 bases and V by 2 bases; bases with no gene match: 5. The germline V gene encodes CDR1 MGHRA and CDR2 YSYEKL. The CDR3 has 15 residues.